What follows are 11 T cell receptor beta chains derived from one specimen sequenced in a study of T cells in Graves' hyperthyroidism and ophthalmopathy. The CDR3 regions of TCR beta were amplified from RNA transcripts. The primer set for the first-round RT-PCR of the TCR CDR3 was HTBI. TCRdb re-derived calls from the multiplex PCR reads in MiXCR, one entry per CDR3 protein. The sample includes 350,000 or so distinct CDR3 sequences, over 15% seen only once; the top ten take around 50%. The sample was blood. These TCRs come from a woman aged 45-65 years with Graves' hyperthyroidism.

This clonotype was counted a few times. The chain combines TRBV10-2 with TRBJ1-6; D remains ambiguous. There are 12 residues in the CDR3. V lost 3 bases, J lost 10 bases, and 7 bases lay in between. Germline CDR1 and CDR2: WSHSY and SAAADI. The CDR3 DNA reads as TGCGCCAGCAGTGATATTGGCTCACCCCTCCACTTT. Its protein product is CASSDIGSPLHF.

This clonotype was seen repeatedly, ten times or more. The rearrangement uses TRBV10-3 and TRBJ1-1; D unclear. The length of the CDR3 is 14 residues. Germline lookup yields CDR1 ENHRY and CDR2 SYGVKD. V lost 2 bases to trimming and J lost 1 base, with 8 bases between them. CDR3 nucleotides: TGTGCCATCAGTGAGATAGGAGGGAACACTGAAGCTTTCTTT. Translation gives CAISEIGGNTEAFF.

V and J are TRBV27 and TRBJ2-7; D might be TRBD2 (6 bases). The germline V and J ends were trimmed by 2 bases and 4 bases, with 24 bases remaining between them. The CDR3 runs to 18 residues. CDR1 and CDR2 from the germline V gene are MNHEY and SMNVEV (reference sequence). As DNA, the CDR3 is TGTGCCAGCAGTTTAAGGTCGGGTGGGGGGTCCGTCCGGTACGAGCAGTACTTC. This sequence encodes CASSLRSGGGSVRYEQYF.

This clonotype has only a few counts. CDR3 protein: CSARDRGTSQETQYF. DNA of the CDR3: TGCAGTGCTAGAGATCGCGGAACTAGCCAAGAGACCCAGTACTTC. J is TRBJ2-5 and V is TRBV20-1; tentatively, D is TRBD2 (5 bases). CDR1 is DFQATT, CDR2 SNEGSKA, per germline (reference sequence). The length of the CDR3 is 15 residues. V was cut by 0 bases and J by 1 base, with 12 bases left in between.

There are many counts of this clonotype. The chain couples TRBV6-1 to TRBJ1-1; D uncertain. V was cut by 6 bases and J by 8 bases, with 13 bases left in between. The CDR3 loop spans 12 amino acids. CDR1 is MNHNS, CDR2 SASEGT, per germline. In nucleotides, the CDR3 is TGTGCCAGCAGGTCCGGACGGAGCGAAGCTTTCTTT. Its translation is CASRSGRSEAFF.

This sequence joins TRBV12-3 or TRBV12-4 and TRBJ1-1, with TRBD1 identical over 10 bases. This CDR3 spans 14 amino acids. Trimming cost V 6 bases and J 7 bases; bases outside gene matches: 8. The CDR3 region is CASRRDRGFNEAFF. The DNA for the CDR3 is TGTGCCAGCAGGAGGGACAGGGGATTTAATGAAGCTTTCTTT.

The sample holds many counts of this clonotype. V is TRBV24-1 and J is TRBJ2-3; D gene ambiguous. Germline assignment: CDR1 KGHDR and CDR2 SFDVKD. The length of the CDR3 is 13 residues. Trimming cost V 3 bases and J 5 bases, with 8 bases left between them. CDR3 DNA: TGTGCCACCAGTGATCCAAGGCGAGATACGCAGTATTTT. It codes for CATSDPRRDTQYF.

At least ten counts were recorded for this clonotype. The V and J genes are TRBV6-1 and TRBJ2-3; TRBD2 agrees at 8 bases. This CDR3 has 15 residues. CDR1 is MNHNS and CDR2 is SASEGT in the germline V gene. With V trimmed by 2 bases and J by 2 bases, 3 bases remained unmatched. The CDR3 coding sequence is TGTGCCAGCAGTGAAATTGGACTAGCCACAGATACGCAGTATTTT. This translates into CASSEIGLATDTQYF.

CDR3 nucleotide sequence: TGCAGTGCTAGAGGAGATGAAAAACTGTTTTTT. This gives the protein CSARGDEKLFF. The chain has TRBV20-1 and TRBJ1-4; D gene ambiguous. V was cut by 1 base and J by 6 bases, with 3 bases left in between. Germline CDR1 and CDR2: DFQATT and SNEGSKA (reference sequence). This CDR3 is 11 amino acids long.

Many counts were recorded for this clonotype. Written as DNA, the CDR3 is TGTGCCAGCAGTGTCACTCCAGGGGGCGGCACCGGGGAGCTGTTTTTT. This encodes CASSVTPGGGTGELFF. The chain links TRBV2 to TRBJ2-2, with 8 bases fitting TRBD1. The CDR3 contains 16 residues. Trimming took 4 bases from V and 4 from J; bases not matched to a gene: 8. The germline CDR1 and CDR2 sequences are SNHLY and FYNNEI.

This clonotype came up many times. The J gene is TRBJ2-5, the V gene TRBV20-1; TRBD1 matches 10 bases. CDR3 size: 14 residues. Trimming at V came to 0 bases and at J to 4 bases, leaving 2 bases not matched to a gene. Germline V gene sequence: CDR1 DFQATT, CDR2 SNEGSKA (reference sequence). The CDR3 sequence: CSARDRDRGETQYF. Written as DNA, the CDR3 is TGCAGTGCTAGAGATCGGGACAGGGGAGAGACCCAGTACTTC.